This T cell receptor beta chain was identified in a study of CD4 T cells in relation to SARS-CoV-2 and coronaviruses (dated by TCRdb to the early 2020s). In terms of the full investigation: Using patient-derived lymphoblastoid cell lines, the shared crossreactive spike epitopes were mapped to their HLA restriction. At the level of individual TCR clonotypes, the study measured memory CD4+ T cell crossreactivity between SARS-CoV-2 spike protein and common cold coronavirus spike proteins. The Adaptive Biotechnologies TCR-sequencing kit was used for samples from a few pre-COVID donors and for the naive versus memory experiments, whereas the other data were Illumina-based. Expansion assays from other donors in the study were sequenced with a different, Illumina-based TCR-beta assay.

Regarding this clone: There is no known antigen for this receptor. No clone much larger than this one lies a single base away; base qualities are absent.

What the study reported, not specific to this receptor: Since the crossreactivity analysis centred on spike protein, crossreactivity against other viral proteins was not assessed. Sequencing of naive versus memory cells indicated that the assay detects memory recall responses, not primary responses primed during culture. The study was constrained by small numbers of patients and of tested TCRs. Around three fifths of donors had memory CD4+ clonotypes that crossrecognized SARS-CoV-2 and at least one common cold coronavirus spike. Because no donor provided both pre-pandemic and post-infection samples, tracing the source of pre-existing responses was limited. Significantly weaker SARS-CoV-2-driven expansion was shown by crossreactive clones than by monoreactive clones, consistent with antigenic imprinting.

CD4+ T cells from unexposed donors were collected before the COVID-19 pandemic (2011-2018). Naive and memory CD4+ T cells were separated from cryopreserved PBMCs through CD4 enrichment, which was followed by EasySep naive CD4+ T cell enrichment. Leukapheresis product for the unexposed donors was purchased commercially. PBMCs were isolated from leukapheresis product or whole blood by Ficoll-Paque PLUS gradient centrifugation. PBMCs were either cryopreserved at -140°C or used fresh in the expansion assay. The QIAamp Micro DNA Kit was used to extract genomic DNA from the CD4+ T cells. DNA from uncultured naive and memory CD4+ T cells underwent immunoSEQ TCR-beta sequencing at deep resolution. The original methods were these. Preprocessing removed nonproductive sequences and CDR3s not starting with C, not ending with F or W, or shorter than 7 amino acids. Cultured and uncultured naive and memory CD4+ repertoires were searched for CDR3s previously identified as spike- and CEF-reactive. Pairwise Levenshtein distance, computed with the stringdist R package after three terminal residues were trimmed from each end, was used as the measure of CDR3 homology. Held by TCRdb, this immuneACCESS table contains in-frame sequences only and omits some clones. Under half of the omission traces to an unresolved V gene where checked; the cause of the rest is unknown. The D gene and trimming were derived from the DNA, and the V and J assignments and clone size from that table. In all, the sample holds about 68,000 clones, and approximately 95% of those were seen once. Clones ranked in the top ten supply 0.23% of the sample.

The germline V gene (reference sequence) sets CDR1 to GTSNPN and CDR2 to SVGIG. V is cut by 2 bases and J by 13 bases, and the space between the germline ends is 12 bases. The CDR3 contains 11 residues, cysteine and phenylalanine counted. Of the read, only the CDR3 DNA is kept; its 33 bases are in frame from base 1. Here the chain combines TRBV30 and TRBJ2-4; the D gene assignment is ambiguous. Material: naive CD4+ T cells from PBMCs. This specimen's cell subset or site label, interpreted: naive CD4+ T cells isolated by negative enrichment. This TCR came from a human donor in good health. The DNA sequence reads TGTGCCTGGAGTATGAAAAAAGGCCAGTACTTC. The resulting protein is CAWSMKKGQYF.